This record concerns one TCR beta chain sequence. This clone was recorded a few times. The antigen it binds to is not known. No base quality values were provided; no much bigger clone lies one nucleotide off. This sample stems from a study of cytomegalovirus exposure and HLA in healthy donors (dated by TCRdb to 2016 to 2017). Notes on the research overall: An earlier analysis of several hundred of the donors reported 250 to 300 Gb of sequence data and roughly 110 million unique TCR beta sequences from about 179 million T cells. An early release that covered about 600 HLA-typed donors contained about 290 gigabases of sequencing data and 65 million to 100 million unique TCR sequences. Of the 300 to 450 genotyped donors, 81% were placed in the genetic ancestry cluster associated with self-reported Caucasian donors. The study was designed to test whether signatures of past pathogen exposure could be identified by cataloging public T cell receptors. The T cell repertoires of 700 or so subjects were profiled by immunosequencing and related to cytomegalovirus serostatus. In addition to the first cohort of several hundred subjects, a separate validation cohort of approximately 130 different subjects was used. To predict cytomegalovirus infection status, the study combined high-throughput TCR immunosequencing, statistical association of individual TCRs with disease status, and machine learning. To study patterns of TCR occurrence, a later analysis re-analyzed previously published TCR beta repertoires from 666 donors and added high-resolution HLA genotyping. Rather than drawing on any new phenotypic data, the later analysis identified candidate immune exposures from TCR beta sequences and the way those sequences occurred across donors. To decide whether each TCR beta V gene segment behaved as functional or pseudogenic, an earlier analysis of over 500 of the donors relied on high-throughput TCR beta sequencing. Donor age, sex, ethnicity and CMV serostatus were compiled alongside the repertoire data. Genome-wide SNP genotypes for about 65% of the 666 donors were used in a later genetic analysis, which treated that subset as a discovery cohort. All discovery cohort repertoires had been generated using a single sequencing platform. HLA typing covered class I and class II loci at four-digit resolution. The number of typed donors differed by locus: about 620-630 for A, B, C, DRB1 and DQB1; 522 for DQA1; 606 for DPA1; and about 450 for DPB1. Because of strong linkage in the cohort, roughly five DR-DQ haplotypes were treated as single units for association and clustering. Among roughly 370 genotyped donors of the cohort, an average of about 240,000 unique TCR beta nucleotide sequences were sequenced per donor, roughly a sixth of them non-productive.

Trimming costs V 3 bases and J 0 bases, and their ends lie 8 bases apart. Looking up the germline V gene yields CDR1 MDHEN and CDR2 SYDVKM. There are 14 amino acids in the CDR3, from cysteine to phenylalanine inclusive. The kept DNA is CDR3 alone, 42 bases in frame from the first base. Overall study outcomes, separate from this receptor: In an earlier analysis of approximately 600 of the donors, most TCR beta V segments were observed in productive rearrangements about 90% or about 30% of the time, broadly matching IMGT annotations. Correlated functional status among segregating V segments might be attributable to linkage disequilibrium, but an unknown experimental factor could not be ruled out. This cohort had only TCR beta chains sequenced, and the lack of alpha or paired-chain data limited which features could be detected. An association between a missense DCLRE1C variant and V-gene and J-gene trimming of TCR beta chains was found in a later genetic analysis and replicated in an independent cohort. Strong co-occurrence of HLA alleles, especially DR and DQ, made assigning TCR associations to individual alleles difficult. In vitro tests confirmed that a few of the cytomegalovirus-associated TCR beta chains recognize cytomegalovirus antigens. Immune exposure information for the cohort was limited to CMV serostatus. A later analysis reported that several top co-occurrence clusters appeared linked to parvovirus B19, influenza, CMV and Epstein-Barr virus. Cytomegalovirus status was reported to be diagnosed by the classifier with high specificity and sensitivity in both the original and validation cohorts. In a later analysis, most CMV-associated TCR beta chains were found to appear HLA-restricted, with HLA associations seemingly driven largely by CMV exposure. Presence/absence analyses assumed roughly uniform sequencing depth across donors, an assumption that may not hold. Compared with equally common non-associated chains, HLA-associated TCR beta chains in a later analysis were more clonally expanded and had lower generation probabilities. In a later analysis, some 17,000 TCR beta sequences were associated with specific HLA alleles at a false discovery rate of 0.05. The authors suggested that the approach could potentially be extended to other disease states and immunological phenotypes. A later genetic analysis reported fewer N-insertions in productive TCRs among donors in an Asian-associated ancestry cluster than the approximately 700-donor mean. Most TCR sequences were observed very rarely across donors, whereas some public TCRs were present in many individuals. HLA typing was unavailable for some donors at each locus, so association tests used only the typed subset. A further reported finding was that TCR beta sequences accurately predicted the HLA-A and HLA-B alleles for most subjects in the first cohort. Some IMGT-functional V segments, including TRBV6-2 and TRBV6-3, could not be told apart with the 87-base-pair reads, so those segments were excluded. Because counts were too low, roughly 17 rarely observed V segments, including chromosome 9 orphons, were left out of the earlier analysis of a few hundred of the donors. A group of highly shared sequence variants was considered likely to be a technical artifact of the sequencing pipeline. The study listed 150 to 200 TCR beta chains as associated with cytomegalovirus. In a later analysis, the rate of TCR association differed among HLA loci, with DRB1 alleles having the most associated TCRs and HLA-C alleles having the fewest.

In total, about 650 healthy bone marrow donors made up the cohort. Cohort members were all nominally healthy when sampled, although unrecorded immune exposures were likely present. The donor was CMV seropositive and belonged to the group of more than 250 seropositive cohort members. Each donor provided a peripheral blood sample, and peripheral blood mononuclear cells were used for TCR beta sequencing. The Qiagen DNeasy Blood Extraction Kit was used to extract genomic DNA from the blood cell samples. Receptors were amplified or captured by the immunoSEQ multiplex PCR assay. A mixture of 60 forward primers for TCR Vbeta segments and 13 reverse primers for TCR Jbeta segments was used in the multiplex PCR. The CDR3 region of rearranged TCR beta genes was amplified from genomic DNA with a multiplex PCR assay. Amplified TCR beta libraries were sequenced as 87-base-pair reads on the Illumina HiSeq System. Processing in the source paper ran as follows. A later analysis tallied roughly 78 million unique TCR beta chains across the 700 or so repertoires, and about 10 million of those chains were shared by two or more donors. Raw reads were error-corrected and collapsed into unique sequences by a nearest-neighbor algorithm in which closely related sequences were merged to remove PCR and sequencing errors. To assign V, D and J gene segments, CDR3 sequences were aligned to IMGT reference sequences. Each retained sequence needed at least a six-nucleotide match to both a V gene segment and a J gene segment. A rearrangement was called productive if the CDR3 had no stop codons and remained in frame with V and J, and every other rearrangement was called non-productive. CDR3 was defined by IMGT convention, running from the second conserved V-encoded cysteine to the conserved J-encoded phenylalanine. The earlier analysis of some 550 of the donors excluded any sequence lacking an unambiguous match to a single V gene segment. An earlier analysis of several hundred of the donors called V segments functional above 56.7% productive rearrangements and segregating when the between-donor standard deviation exceeded 5%. A statistical classification framework was built to diagnose cytomegalovirus status from the catalog of TCR beta chain sequences. A later analysis assigned V and J genes by comparing TCR nucleotide sequences with IMGT/GENE-DB human TR gene sequences. In a later analysis, CDR3 sequences and most-parsimonious VDJ recombination scenarios were assigned using the TCRdist pipeline. A later analysis defined each TCR beta chain by its CDR3 amino acid sequence plus V-gene family, and excluded reads lacking a unique V-gene family. To address suspected cross-contamination and a sequencing artifact, a later analysis removed around 600 highly shared, low-generation-probability nucleotide sequences. For each public chain, a later analysis derived a clonal expansion index from normalized ranks of inferred template counts within each repertoire. In a later analysis, generation probabilities were computed with a VDJ recombination model fitted to out-of-frame rearrangements, and the resulting probabilities were checked against IGoR. Hypergeometric tests were used in a later analysis to score TCR-TCR, TCR-HLA and TCR-CMV co-occurrence, with a repertoire-size bias correction applied to the TCR pairs. False discovery rates were estimated in a later analysis by permuting HLA or CMV assignments 20 times. A later analysis grouped co-occurring TCRs with DBSCAN, adding TCRdist sequence similarity when clustering within HLA-allele-positive subsets. Co-occurrence clustering excluded repertoires with fewer than 30,000 or more than 120,000 public chains, plus five with anomalous nucleotide sharing. TCRdb stores this immuneACCESS table with in-frame sequences only. Part of the clones is absent; in the studies checked, under half of the shortfall reflects unresolved V genes, and no reason is known for the rest. V and J calls and clone size are copied from that table; D and trimming were computed from the DNA. The sample table lists roughly 100,000 clones, less than 10% of them with a count of one. Clones ranked in the top ten supply 4.5% to 6% of the sample.

Material: PBMCs. The sequence was obtained from a man aged 50 to 59 in good health and CMV-seropositive. In this chain, TRBV28 is recombined with TRBJ2-5; TRBD2 is possibly the D segment (6 matching bases). CDR3 sequence: CASSLGGNQETQYF. The sequenced DNA: TGTGCCAGCAGTTTGGGCGGGAACCAAGAGACCCAGTACTTC.